This TCR beta chain comes out of a study of cytomegalovirus exposure and HLA in healthy donors (dated by TCRdb to about 2017). Concerning the study at large: In an earlier analysis of under 750 of the donors, 250 to 350 Gb of sequence data and approximately 100 million unique TCR beta sequences from about 190 million T cells were reported. An early release that covered several hundred HLA-typed donors contained 300 to 350 gigabases of sequencing data and some 87 million unique TCR sequences. Among the approximately 400 genotyped donors, approximately 77% belonged to the genetic ancestry cluster associated with self-reported Caucasian donors. The study aimed to test whether signatures of past pathogen exposure could be identified by cataloging public T cell receptors. The T cell repertoires of around 730 subjects were profiled by immunosequencing and related to cytomegalovirus serostatus. In addition to the first cohort of hundreds of subjects, a separate validation cohort of under 150 different subjects was used. To predict cytomegalovirus infection status, the study combined high-throughput TCR immunosequencing, statistical association of individual TCRs with disease status, and machine learning. In a later analysis, previously published TCR beta repertoires from about 670 donors were re-analyzed and high-resolution HLA genotyping was added so that TCR occurrence patterns could be studied. In the later analysis, no new phenotypic data were used to find candidate immune exposures; instead, reliance was placed on TCR beta sequences and their occurrence across donors. In an earlier analysis of roughly 580 of the donors, high-throughput TCR beta sequencing was used to judge whether each TCR beta V gene segment behaved as functional or pseudogenic. Alongside the repertoire data, information on donor age, sex, ethnicity and CMV serostatus was compiled. A later genetic analysis took genome-wide SNP genotypes for about three fifths of the 666 donors and used that subset as a discovery cohort. Every repertoire in the discovery cohort had been generated on one and the same sequencing platform. HLA typing included class I and class II loci at four-digit resolution. Typing coverage differed by locus: A, B, C, DRB1 and DQB1 were typed in roughly 629-630 donors, DQA1 in about 500, DPA1 in over 600, and DPB1 in just under 490. Four or five DR-DQ haplotypes were treated as single units for association and clustering because of strong linkage in the cohort. Across about 370 genotyped donors of the cohort, an average of roughly 230,000 unique TCR beta nucleotide sequences per donor were sequenced, and approximately 19% of those sequences were non-productive. The research as a whole found: The only immune exposure information available for the cohort was CMV serostatus. When HLA alleles, especially DR and DQ, strongly co-occurred, attributing TCR associations to individual alleles was difficult. Because some donors lacked HLA typing at each locus, the association tests relied only on the typed subset. Linkage disequilibrium might explain the correlated functional status among segregating V segments, but an unknown experimental factor could not be ruled out. In vitro tests confirmed that a few of the cytomegalovirus-associated TCR beta chains recognize cytomegalovirus antigens. In a later analysis, the rate of TCR association differed among HLA loci, with DRB1 alleles having the most associated TCRs and HLA-C alleles having the fewest. According to a later analysis, parvovirus B19, influenza, CMV and Epstein-Barr virus appeared linked to several top co-occurrence clusters. In both the original and validation cohorts, the classifier was reported to diagnose cytomegalovirus status with high specificity and sensitivity. In the study, approximately 160 TCR beta chains were listed as associated with cytomegalovirus. According to the authors, the approach could potentially be generalized to other disease states and immunological phenotypes. Presence/absence analyses assumed roughly uniform sequencing depth across donors, an assumption that may not hold. Because the 87-base-pair reads could not distinguish some IMGT-functional V segments, including TRBV6-2 and TRBV6-3, those segments were excluded. Because counts were too low, roughly 16 rarely observed V segments, including chromosome 9 orphons, were left out of the earlier analysis of 500 to 750 of the donors. A further reported finding was that TCR beta sequences accurately predicted the HLA-A and HLA-B alleles for most subjects in the first cohort. A later analysis associated about 17,000 TCR beta sequences with specific HLA alleles at a false discovery rate of 0.05. According to a later genetic analysis, donors in an Asian-associated ancestry cluster had fewer N-insertions in productive TCRs than the approximately 670-donor mean. Most TCR sequences were seen in very few donors, while some public TCRs were found in many individuals. The sequencing pipeline was judged likely to have produced a cluster of highly shared sequence variants as a technical artifact. A later genetic analysis associated a missense DCLRE1C variant with V-gene and J-gene trimming of TCR beta chains, and an independent cohort replicated the association. In a later analysis, HLA-associated TCR beta chains showed more clonal expansion and lower generation probabilities than non-associated chains that were equally common. In this cohort, only TCR beta chains were sequenced, and detectable features were limited by the absence of alpha or paired-chain data. In a later analysis, most CMV-associated TCR beta chains were found to appear HLA-restricted, with HLA associations seemingly driven largely by CMV exposure. In an earlier analysis of 500 to 650 of the donors, most TCR beta V segments appeared in productive rearrangements about 87% or about 30% of the time, broadly matching IMGT annotations.

Library construction relied on the immunoSEQ multiplex PCR assay. The multiplex PCR relied on a mix of 60 forward primers for TCR Vbeta segments and 13 reverse primers for TCR Jbeta segments. A multiplex PCR assay on genomic DNA amplified the CDR3 region of rearranged TCR beta genes. The amplified TCR beta libraries were sequenced on the Illumina HiSeq System as 87-base-pair reads. The study's own analysis went as follows. A later analysis tallied tens of millions of unique TCR beta chains across the 666 repertoires, and about 10 million of those chains were shared by two or more donors. A nearest-neighbor algorithm error-corrected the raw reads and collapsed the reads into unique sequences, merging closely related sequences to remove PCR and sequencing errors. Alignment of CDR3 sequences to IMGT reference sequences was used to assign V, D and J gene segments. For a sequence to be retained, a match of at least six nucleotides to both a V gene segment and a J gene segment was required. A rearrangement was called productive if the CDR3 had no stop codons and remained in frame with V and J, and every other rearrangement was called non-productive. CDR3 was defined according to IMGT convention as the region running from the second conserved V-encoded cysteine to the conserved J-encoded phenylalanine. The earlier analysis of approximately 500 of the donors excluded sequences that lacked an unambiguous match to a single V gene segment. An earlier analysis of a few hundred of the donors called V segments functional above 56.7% productive rearrangements and segregating when the between-donor standard deviation exceeded 5%. A statistical classification framework was built to diagnose cytomegalovirus status from the catalog of TCR beta chain sequences. In a later analysis, TCR nucleotide sequences were compared against IMGT/GENE-DB human TR gene sequences so that V and J genes could be assigned. A later analysis assigned CDR3 sequences and most-parsimonious VDJ recombination scenarios with the TCRdist pipeline. In a later analysis, each TCR beta chain was defined by its CDR3 amino acid sequence together with its V-gene family, and reads lacking a unique V-gene family were excluded. A later analysis removed several hundred highly shared, low-generation-probability nucleotide sequences to deal with suspected cross-contamination and a sequencing artifact. In a later analysis, a clonal expansion index for each public chain was calculated from normalized within-repertoire ranks of inferred template counts. In a later analysis, generation probabilities were computed with a VDJ recombination model fitted to out-of-frame rearrangements, and the resulting probabilities were checked against IGoR. In a later analysis, TCR-TCR, TCR-HLA and TCR-CMV co-occurrence was scored with hypergeometric tests, and a repertoire-size bias correction was applied to TCR pairs. False discovery rates were estimated in a later analysis by permuting HLA or CMV assignments 20 times. In a later analysis, co-occurring TCRs were grouped using DBSCAN, with TCRdist sequence similarity added in when clustering inside HLA-allele-positive subsets. Repertoires with fewer than 30,000 or more than 120,000 public chains, plus five repertoires with anomalous nucleotide sharing, were excluded from co-occurrence clustering. This immuneACCESS table, as held by TCRdb, lists in-frame sequences with V and J called but not all clones. Of the missing ones, under half trace to an unresolved V gene in checked studies; the others have no known cause. The V and J calls and clone size come from that table; D and trimming were worked out from the DNA. This sample has under 110,000 clones in its table, and around 85% of those were observed once. The ten largest clones take up about 3.6% of the sample.

Comments on this clone: Its cognate antigen has yet to be identified. The sample holds no much larger clone one base away, and base qualities are not on file.

V was cut back by 5 bases and J by 4 bases, leaving a gap of 12 bases between them. There are 14 amino acids in the CDR3, from cysteine to phenylalanine inclusive. The DNA shown is the 42-base CDR3, in frame from base 1. The germline V gene gives CDR1 as SGHRS and CDR2 as YFSETQ. The cohort was made up of 666 healthy bone marrow donors. At the time of sampling, all cohort members were nominally healthy, though unrecorded immune exposures were likely present. The donor tested CMV seronegative, placing the donor among the 300 to 450 seronegative members of the cohort. A peripheral blood sample was provided by each donor, and peripheral blood mononuclear cells were used for TCR beta sequencing. The Qiagen DNeasy Blood Extraction Kit was used to extract genomic DNA from the blood cell samples.

The chain couples TRBV5-1 to TRBJ2-2, with the D gene not confidently named. Material: PBMCs. The origin of this receptor is a man in his fifties or sixties in good health and CMV-seronegative. The CDR3 amino acid sequence is: CASSPASGTGELFF. In nucleotide form, the sequence is TGCGCCAGCAGTCCAGCGTCTGGCACCGGGGAGCTGTTTTTT.